A single count supports the clone carrying this TCR beta chain. Its antigen is unidentified. Trimming at V came to 6 bases and at J to 10 bases, leaving 8 bases not matched to a gene. Per germline, CDR1 MDHEN and CDR2 SYDVKM. This CDR3 spans 15 amino acids. Treatment given: about 20 received Ad26.COV2.S at low or high dose, single or two shots; five or six received placebo; per-sample allocation not given. The investigators took samples on day 63 after the first vaccine or placebo injection. Ad26.COV2.S expressed prefusion-stabilized spike from the original Wuhan strain. The data belong to a study of Ad26.COV2.S vaccination and SARS-CoV-2 variants. About the research overall: Sample donor was a member of the COV1001 Ad26.COV2.S trial arm. Dosing was one shot or two shots 56 days apart.

The assay was immunoSEQ multiplex PCR, and TCRdb's table has in-frame clones only and misses some. The table lists roughly 400,000 clones, about 91% of them singletons, with around 2% in the top ten. Findings of the study overall: Vaccine recipients showed a spike-specific TCR breadth that was higher than in placebo recipients.

J is TRBJ1-6 and V is TRBV28; 11 bases match TRBD1. The TCR originated in a person between 18 and 60 years old who received the Ad26.COV2.S COVID-19 vaccine or a placebo. The input for sequencing was peripheral blood, taken in a trial of Ad26.COV2.S vaccine versus placebo. The CDR3 nucleotides are TGTGCCAGCAGCCCCGGGACAGGGGGTTGGTCACCCCTCCACTTT. It codes for CASSPGTGGWSPLHF.